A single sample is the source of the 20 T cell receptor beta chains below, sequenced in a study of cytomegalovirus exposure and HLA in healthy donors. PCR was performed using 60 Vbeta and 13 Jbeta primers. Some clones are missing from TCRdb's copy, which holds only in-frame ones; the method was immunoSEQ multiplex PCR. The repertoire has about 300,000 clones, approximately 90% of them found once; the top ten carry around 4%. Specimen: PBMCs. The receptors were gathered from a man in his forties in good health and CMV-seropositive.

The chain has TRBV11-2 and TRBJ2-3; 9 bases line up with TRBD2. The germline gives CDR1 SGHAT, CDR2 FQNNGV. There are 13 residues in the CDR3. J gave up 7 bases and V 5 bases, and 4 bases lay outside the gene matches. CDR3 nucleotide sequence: TGTGCCAGCAGCCCGACTAGCGGATATACGCAGTATTTT. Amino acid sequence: CASSPTSGYTQYF.

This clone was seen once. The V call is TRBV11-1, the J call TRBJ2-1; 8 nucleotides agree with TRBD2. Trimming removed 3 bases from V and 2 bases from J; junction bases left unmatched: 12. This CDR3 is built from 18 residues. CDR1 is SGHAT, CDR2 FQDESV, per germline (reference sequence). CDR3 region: CASSLASGSFGTYNEQFF. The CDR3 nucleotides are TGTGCCAGCAGCTTGGCCAGCGGGAGTTTTGGTACCTACAATGAGCAGTTCTTC.

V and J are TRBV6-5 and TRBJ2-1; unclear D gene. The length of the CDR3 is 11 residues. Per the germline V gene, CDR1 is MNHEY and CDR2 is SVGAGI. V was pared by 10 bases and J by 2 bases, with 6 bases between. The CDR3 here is CATLAYNEQFF. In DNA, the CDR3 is TGTGCCACCCTTGCCTACAATGAGCAGTTCTTC.

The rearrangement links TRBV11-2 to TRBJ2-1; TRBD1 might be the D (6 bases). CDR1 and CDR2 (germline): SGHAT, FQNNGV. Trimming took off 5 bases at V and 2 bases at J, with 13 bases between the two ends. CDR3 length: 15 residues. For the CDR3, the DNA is TGTGCCAGCAGCCTACAGGGTAAGACCTACAATGAGCAGTTCTTC. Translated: CASSLQGKTYNEQFF.

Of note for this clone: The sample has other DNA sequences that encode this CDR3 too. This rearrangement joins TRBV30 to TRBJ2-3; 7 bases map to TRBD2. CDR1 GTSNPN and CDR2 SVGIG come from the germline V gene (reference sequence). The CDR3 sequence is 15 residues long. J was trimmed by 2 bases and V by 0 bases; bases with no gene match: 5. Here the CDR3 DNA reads TGTGCCTGGAGTGTCGGAGCGGGATTCACAGATACGCAGTATTTT. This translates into CAWSVGAGFTDTQYF.

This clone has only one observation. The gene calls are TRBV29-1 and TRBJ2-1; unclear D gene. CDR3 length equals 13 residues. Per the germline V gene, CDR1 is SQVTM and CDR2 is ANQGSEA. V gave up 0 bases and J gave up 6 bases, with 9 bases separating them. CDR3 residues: CSVEDRLSNEQFF. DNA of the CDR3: TGCAGCGTTGAAGATCGACTCAGCAATGAGCAGTTCTTC.

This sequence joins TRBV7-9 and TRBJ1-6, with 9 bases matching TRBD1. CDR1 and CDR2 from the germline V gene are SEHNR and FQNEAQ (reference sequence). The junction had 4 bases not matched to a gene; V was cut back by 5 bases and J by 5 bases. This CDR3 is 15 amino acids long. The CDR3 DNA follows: TGTGCCAGCAGCGCGAGGACAGGGGATAATTCACCCCTCCACTTT. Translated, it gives CASSARTGDNSPLHF.

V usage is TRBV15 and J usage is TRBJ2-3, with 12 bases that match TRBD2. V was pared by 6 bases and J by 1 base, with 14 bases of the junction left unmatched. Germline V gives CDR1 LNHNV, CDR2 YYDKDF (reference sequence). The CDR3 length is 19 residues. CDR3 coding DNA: TGTGCCACCAGGACAGACCGGCTAGCGGGAGGGCGGGGCACAGATACGCAGTATTTT. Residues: CATRTDRLAGGRGTDTQYF.

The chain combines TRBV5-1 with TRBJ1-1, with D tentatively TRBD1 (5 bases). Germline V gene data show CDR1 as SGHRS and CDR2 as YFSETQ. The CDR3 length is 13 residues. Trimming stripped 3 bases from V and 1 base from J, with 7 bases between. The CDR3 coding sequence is TGCGCCAGCAGCTACGACAGGAACACTGAAGCTTTCTTT. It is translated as CASSYDRNTEAFF.

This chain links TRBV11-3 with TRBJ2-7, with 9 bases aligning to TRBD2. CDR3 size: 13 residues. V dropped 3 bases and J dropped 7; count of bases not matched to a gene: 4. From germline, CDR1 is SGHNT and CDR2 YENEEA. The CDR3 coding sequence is TGTGCCAGCAGCTTTGCGGGAGGGGGGGAGCAGTACTTC. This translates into CASSFAGGGEQYF.

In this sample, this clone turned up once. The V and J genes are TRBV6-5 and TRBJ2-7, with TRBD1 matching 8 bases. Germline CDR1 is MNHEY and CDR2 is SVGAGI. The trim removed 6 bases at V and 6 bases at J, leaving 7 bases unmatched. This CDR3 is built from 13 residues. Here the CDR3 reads CASSRTGSSEQYF. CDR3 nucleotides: TGTGCCAGCAGCAGGACAGGGAGTAGCGAGCAGTACTTC.

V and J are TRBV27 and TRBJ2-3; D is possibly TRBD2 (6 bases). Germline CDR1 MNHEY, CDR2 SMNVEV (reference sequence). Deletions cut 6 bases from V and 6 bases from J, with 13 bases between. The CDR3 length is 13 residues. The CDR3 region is CASRGLGGDTQYF. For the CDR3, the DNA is TGTGCCAGCAGGGGGCTCGGAGGGGATACGCAGTATTTT.

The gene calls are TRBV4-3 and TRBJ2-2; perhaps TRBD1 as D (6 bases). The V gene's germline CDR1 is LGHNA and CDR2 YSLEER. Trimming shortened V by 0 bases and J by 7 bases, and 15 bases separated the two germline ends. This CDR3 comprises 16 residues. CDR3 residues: CASSQDLVQGGGELFF. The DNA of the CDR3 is TGCGCCAGCAGCCAAGATTTGGTTCAAGGGGGCGGGGAGCTGTTTTTT.

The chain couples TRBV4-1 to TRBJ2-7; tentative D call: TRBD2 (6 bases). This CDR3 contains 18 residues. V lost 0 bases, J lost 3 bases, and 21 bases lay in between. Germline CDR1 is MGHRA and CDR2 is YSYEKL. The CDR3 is CASSQDSFWGEAGYEQYF. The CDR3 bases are TGCGCCAGCAGCCAAGATAGTTTCTGGGGGGAGGCGGGCTACGAGCAGTACTTC.

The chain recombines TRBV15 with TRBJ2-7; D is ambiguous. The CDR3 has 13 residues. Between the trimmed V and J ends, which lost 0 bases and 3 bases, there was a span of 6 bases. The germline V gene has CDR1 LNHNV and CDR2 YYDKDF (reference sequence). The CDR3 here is CATSRDKYYEQYF. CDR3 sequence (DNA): TGTGCCACCAGCAGAGATAAATACTACGAGCAGTACTTC.

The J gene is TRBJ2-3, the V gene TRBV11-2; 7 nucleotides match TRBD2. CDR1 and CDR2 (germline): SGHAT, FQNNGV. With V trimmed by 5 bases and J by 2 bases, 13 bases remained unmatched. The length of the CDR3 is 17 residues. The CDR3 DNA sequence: TGTGCCAGCAGCAGAGACGGTGGCGGGAGTCCCACAGATACGCAGTATTTT. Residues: CASSRDGGGSPTDTQYF.

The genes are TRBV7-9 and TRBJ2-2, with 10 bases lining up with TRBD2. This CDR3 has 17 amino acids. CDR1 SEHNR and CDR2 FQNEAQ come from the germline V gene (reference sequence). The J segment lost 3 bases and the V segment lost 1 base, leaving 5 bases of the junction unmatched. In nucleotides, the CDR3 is TGTGCCAGCAGCTTAGATGGGACTAGCGCCGACACCGGGGAGCTGTTTTTT. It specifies CASSLDGTSADTGELFF.

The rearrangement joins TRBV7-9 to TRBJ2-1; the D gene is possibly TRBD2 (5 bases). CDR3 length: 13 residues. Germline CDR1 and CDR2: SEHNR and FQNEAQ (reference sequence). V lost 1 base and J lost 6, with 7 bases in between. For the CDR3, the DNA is TGTGCCAGCAGCTTAGATAGCGTCAATGAGCAGTTCTTC. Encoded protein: CASSLDSVNEQFF.

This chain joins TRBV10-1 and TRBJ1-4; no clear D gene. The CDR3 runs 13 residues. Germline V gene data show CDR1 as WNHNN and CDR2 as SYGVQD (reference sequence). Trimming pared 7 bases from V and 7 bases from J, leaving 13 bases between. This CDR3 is CASNGLVGEKLFF. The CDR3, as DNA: TGCGCCAGCAATGGACTCGTGGGTGAAAAACTGTTTTTT.

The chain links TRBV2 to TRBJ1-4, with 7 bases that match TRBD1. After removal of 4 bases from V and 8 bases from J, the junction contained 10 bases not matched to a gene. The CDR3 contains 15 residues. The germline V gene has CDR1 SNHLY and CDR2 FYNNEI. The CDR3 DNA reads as TGTGCCAGCAGTGTTATAGGGGGCTTGGGGGAAAAACTGTTTTTT. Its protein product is CASSVIGGLGEKLFF. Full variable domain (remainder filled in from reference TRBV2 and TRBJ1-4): EPEVTQTPSHQVTQMGQEVILRCVPISNHLYFYWYRQILGQKVEFLVSFYNNEISEKSEIFDDQFSVERPDGSNFTLKIRSTKLEDSAMYFCASSVIGGLGEKLFFGSGTQLSVL.